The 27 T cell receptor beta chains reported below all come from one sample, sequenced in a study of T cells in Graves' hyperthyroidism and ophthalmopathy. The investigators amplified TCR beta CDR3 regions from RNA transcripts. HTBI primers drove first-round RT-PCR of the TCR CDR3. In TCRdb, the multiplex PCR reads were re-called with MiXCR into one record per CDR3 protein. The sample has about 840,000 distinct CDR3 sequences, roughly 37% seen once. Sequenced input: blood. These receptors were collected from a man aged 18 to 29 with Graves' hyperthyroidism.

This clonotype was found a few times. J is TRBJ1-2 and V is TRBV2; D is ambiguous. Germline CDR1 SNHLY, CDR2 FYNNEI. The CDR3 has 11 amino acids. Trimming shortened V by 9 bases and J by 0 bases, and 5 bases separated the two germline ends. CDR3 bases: TGTGCCAGGCCCTCTAACTATGGCTACACCTTC. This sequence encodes CARPSNYGYTF. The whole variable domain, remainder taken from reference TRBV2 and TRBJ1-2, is EPEVTQTPSHQVTQMGQEVILRCVPISNHLYFYWYRQILGQKVEFLVSFYNNEISEKSEIFDDQFSVERPDGSNFTLKIRSTKLEDSAMYFCARPSNYGYTFGSGTRLTVV.

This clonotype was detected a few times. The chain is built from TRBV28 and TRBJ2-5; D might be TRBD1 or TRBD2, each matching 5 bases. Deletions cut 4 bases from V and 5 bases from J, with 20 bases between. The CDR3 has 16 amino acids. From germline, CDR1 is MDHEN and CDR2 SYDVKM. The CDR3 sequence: CASSSTGTRISETQYF. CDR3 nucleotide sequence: TGTGCCAGCAGTTCCACCGGGACGCGCATTTCGGAGACCCAGTACTTC.

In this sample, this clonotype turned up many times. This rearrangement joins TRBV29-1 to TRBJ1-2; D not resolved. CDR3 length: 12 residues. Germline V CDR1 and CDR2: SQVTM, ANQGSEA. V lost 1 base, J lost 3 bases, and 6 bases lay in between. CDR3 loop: CSVEGSDYGYTF. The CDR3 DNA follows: TGCAGCGTTGAAGGATCGGACTATGGCTACACCTTC.

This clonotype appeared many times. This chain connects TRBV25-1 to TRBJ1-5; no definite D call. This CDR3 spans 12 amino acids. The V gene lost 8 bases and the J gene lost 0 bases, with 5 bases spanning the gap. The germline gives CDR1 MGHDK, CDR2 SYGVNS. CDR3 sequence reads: CASQYSNQPQHF. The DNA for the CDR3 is TGTGCCAGCCAGTATAGCAATCAGCCCCAGCATTTT.

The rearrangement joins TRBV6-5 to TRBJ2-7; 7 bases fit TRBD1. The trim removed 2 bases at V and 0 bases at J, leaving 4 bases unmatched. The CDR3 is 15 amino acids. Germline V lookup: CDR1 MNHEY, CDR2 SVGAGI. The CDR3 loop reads CASSYLRDSSYEQYF. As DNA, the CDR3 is TGTGCCAGCAGTTACCTTCGGGACAGCTCCTACGAGCAGTACTTC.

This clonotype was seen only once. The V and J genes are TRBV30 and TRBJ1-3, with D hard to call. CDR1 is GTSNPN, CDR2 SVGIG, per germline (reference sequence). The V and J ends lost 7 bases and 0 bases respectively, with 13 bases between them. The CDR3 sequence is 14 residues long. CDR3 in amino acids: CASNREPSGNTIYF. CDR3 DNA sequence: TGTGCCTCCAACAGAGAACCCTCTGGAAACACCATATATTTT.

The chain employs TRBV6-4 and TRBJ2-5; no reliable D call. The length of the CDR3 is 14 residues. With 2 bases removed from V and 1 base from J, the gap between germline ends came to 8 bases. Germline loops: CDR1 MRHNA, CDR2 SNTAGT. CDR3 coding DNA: TGTGCCAGCAGTGACCCAACCAGCCAAGAGACCCAGTACTTC. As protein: CASSDPTSQETQYF.

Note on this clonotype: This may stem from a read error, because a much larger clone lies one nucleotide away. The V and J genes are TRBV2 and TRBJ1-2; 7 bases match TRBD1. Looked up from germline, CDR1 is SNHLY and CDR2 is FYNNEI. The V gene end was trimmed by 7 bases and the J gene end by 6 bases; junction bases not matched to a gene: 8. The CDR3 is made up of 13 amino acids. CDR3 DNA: TGTGCCAGCACCCCCCAGGGGGGGAATGGCTACACCTTC. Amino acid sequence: CASTPQGGNGYTF. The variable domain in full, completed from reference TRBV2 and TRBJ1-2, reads EPEVTQTPSHQVTQMGQEVILRCVPISNHLYFYWYRQILGQKVEFLVSFYNNEISEKSEIFDDQFSVERPDGSNFTLKIRSTKLEDSAMYFCASTPQGGNGYTFGSGTRLTVV.

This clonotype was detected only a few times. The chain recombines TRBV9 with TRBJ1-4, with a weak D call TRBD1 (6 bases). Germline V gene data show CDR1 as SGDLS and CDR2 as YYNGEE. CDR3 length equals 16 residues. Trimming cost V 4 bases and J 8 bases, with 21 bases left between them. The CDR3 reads CASSTRSQGLGEKLFF. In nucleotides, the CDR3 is TGTGCCAGCAGCACCAGATCACAGGGTCTTGGGGAAAAACTGTTTTTT.

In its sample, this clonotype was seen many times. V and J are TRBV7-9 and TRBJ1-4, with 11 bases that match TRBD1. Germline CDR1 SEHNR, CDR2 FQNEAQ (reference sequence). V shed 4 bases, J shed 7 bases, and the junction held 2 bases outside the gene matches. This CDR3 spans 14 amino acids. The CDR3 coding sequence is TGTGCCAGCAGCTGGGACAGGGGGGTTGAAAAACTGTTTTTT. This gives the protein CASSWDRGVEKLFF.

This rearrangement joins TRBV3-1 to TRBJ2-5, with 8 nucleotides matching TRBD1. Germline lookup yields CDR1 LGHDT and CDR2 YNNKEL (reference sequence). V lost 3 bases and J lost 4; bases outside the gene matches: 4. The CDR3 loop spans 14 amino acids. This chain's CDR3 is CASSHGQGSETQYF. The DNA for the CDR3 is TGTGCCAGCAGCCACGGACAGGGTTCAGAGACCCAGTACTTC.

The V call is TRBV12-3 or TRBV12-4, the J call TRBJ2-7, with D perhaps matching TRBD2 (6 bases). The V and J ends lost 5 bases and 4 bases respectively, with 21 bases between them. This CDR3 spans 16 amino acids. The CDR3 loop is CASSDPAGSPLYEQYF. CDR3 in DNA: TGTGCCAGCAGTGACCCGGCGGGATCCCCCCTTTACGAGCAGTACTTC.

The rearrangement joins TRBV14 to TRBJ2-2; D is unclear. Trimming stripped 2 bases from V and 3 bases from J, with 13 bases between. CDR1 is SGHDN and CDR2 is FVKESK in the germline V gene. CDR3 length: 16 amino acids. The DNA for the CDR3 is TGTGCCAGCAGCCAACGCCGAGTAAGGGACACCGGGGAGCTGTTTTTT. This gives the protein CASSQRRVRDTGELFF. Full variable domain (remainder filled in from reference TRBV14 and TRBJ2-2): EAGVTQFPSHSVIEKGQTVTLRCDPISGHDNLYWYRRVMGKEIKFLLHFVKESKQDESGMPNNRFLAERTGGTYSTLKVQPAELEDSGVYFCASSQRRVRDTGELFFGEGSRLTVL.

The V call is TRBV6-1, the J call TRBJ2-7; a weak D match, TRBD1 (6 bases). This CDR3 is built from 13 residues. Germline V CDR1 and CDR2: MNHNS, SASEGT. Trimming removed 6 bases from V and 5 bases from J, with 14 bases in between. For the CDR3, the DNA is TGTGCCAGCAGGTACATAACAGGGAACGAGCAGTACTTC. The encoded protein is CASRYITGNEQYF.

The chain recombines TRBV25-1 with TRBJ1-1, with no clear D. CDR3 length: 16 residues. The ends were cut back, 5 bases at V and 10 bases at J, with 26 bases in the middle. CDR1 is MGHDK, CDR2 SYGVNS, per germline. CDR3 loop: CASSLGVMPLHGRAFF. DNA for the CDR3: TGTGCCAGCAGTTTAGGAGTTATGCCCCTGCACGGGAGAGCTTTCTTT.

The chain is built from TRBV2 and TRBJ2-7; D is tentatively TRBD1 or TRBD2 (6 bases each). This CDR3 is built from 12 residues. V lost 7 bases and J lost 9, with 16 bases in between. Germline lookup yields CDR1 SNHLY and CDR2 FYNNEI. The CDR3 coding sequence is TGTGCCAGCATCGGGCCCGGGGGCAGGCAGTACTTC. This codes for CASIGPGGRQYF.

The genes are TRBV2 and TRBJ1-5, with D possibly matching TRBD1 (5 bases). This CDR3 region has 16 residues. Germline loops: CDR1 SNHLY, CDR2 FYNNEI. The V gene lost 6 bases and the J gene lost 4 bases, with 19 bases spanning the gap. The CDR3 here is CASRKTDVRGNQPQHF. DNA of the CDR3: TGTGCCAGCAGGAAGACCGACGTACGGGGGAATCAGCCCCAGCATTTT.

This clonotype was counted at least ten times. The CDR3 protein is CATSRALVGAGPQETQYF. The CDR3 DNA follows: TGTGCCACCAGCAGAGCCCTCGTTGGGGCTGGTCCCCAAGAGACCCAGTACTTC. This chain links TRBV15 with TRBJ2-5; D perhaps matches TRBD1 (5 bases). Looked up from germline, CDR1 is LNHNV and CDR2 is YYDKDF (reference sequence). Trimming left V 1 base short and J 1 base short, with 19 bases between. CDR3 length equals 18 residues.

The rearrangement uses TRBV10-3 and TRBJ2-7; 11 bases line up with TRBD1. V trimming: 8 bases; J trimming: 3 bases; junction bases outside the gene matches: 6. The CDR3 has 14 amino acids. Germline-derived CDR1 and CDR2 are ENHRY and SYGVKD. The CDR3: CAIFPGTGGYEQYF. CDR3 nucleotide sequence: TGTGCCATCTTCCCTGGGACAGGGGGCTACGAGCAGTACTTC.

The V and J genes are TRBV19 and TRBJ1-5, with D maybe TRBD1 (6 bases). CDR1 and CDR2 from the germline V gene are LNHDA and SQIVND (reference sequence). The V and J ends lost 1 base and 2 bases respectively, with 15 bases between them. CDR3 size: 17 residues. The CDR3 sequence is CASSIGAGAVGNQPQHF. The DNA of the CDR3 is TGTGCCAGTAGTATAGGGGCAGGGGCGGTAGGCAATCAGCCCCAGCATTTT.

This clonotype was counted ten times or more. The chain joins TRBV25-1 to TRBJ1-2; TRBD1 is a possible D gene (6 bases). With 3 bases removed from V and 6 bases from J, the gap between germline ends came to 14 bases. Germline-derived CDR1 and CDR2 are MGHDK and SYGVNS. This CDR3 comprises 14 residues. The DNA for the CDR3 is TGTGCCAGCAGTGACCCAACAGGGTACGATGGCTACACCTTC. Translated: CASSDPTGYDGYTF.

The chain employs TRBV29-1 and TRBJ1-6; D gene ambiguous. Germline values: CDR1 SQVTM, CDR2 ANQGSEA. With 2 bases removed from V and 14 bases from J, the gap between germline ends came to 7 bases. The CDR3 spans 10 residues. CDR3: CSVERGALHF. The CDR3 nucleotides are TGCAGCGTTGAAAGAGGTGCCCTCCACTTT.

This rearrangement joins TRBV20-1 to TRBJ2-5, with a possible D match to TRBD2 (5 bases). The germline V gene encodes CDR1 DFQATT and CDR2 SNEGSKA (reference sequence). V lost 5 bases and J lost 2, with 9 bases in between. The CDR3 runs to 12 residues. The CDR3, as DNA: TGCAGTGCTGAGGACTCACAAGAGACCCAGTACTTC. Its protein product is CSAEDSQETQYF.

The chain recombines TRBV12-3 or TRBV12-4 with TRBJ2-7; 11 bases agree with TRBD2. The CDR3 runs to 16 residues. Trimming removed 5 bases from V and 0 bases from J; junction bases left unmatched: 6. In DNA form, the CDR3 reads TGTGCCAGCAGTCCCGGGACTAGCGGTATCTCCTACGAGCAGTACTTC. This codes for CASSPGTSGISYEQYF.

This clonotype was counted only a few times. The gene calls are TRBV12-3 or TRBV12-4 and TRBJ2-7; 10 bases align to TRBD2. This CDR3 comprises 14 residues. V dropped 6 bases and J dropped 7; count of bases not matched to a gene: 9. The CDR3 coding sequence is TGTGCCAGCAGGGCCAGCGGGAGGGCGTGGGAGCAGTACTTC. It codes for CASRASGRAWEQYF.

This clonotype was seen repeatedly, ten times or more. CDR3: CATSRKDGNSPLHF. CDR3 DNA: TGTGCCACCAGCAGAAAGGACGGGAATTCACCCCTCCACTTT. The chain joins TRBV15 to TRBJ1-6; D uncertain. Trimming left V 2 bases short and J 7 bases short, with 9 bases between. Germline CDR1 is LNHNV and CDR2 is YYDKDF (reference sequence). This CDR3 contains 14 residues.

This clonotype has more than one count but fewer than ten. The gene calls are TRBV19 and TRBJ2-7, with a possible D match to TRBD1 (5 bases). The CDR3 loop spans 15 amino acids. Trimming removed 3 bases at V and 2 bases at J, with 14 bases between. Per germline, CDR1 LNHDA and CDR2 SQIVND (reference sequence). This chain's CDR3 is CASSITPGFAYEQYF. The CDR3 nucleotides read TGTGCCAGTAGTATCACCCCAGGGTTCGCCTACGAGCAGTACTTC.